This TCR beta chain comes out of a study of tumor-infiltrating lymphocytes in primary liver carcinoma. Study-level background: Donors underwent surgery for histopathologically diagnosed primary liver carcinoma. Each of the samples returned roughly 3.65 to 8 million productive TCRbeta reads (a yield similar across tissue types). Study findings and constraints: For tumor-adjacent and tumor-blood pairs, overlap was less than that seen for tumor region pairs.

From 450 to 600 ng total RNA, TCR beta cDNA was generated with a primer in the constant region. For TCR beta, libraries were produced by three nested multiplex PCR rounds using slightly modified ARM-PCR. The first two PCR rounds, around 10 cycles each, used TRBV1-TRBV30 forward primers and a C-beta reverse primer. TCRdb re-called the multiplex PCR reads with MiXCR, one entry per CDR3 protein. This sample has roughly 330,000 distinct CDR3 sequences, with less than 75% found just once. Germline DNA was also extracted, and blood RNA derived from unsorted whole blood. Germline lookup yields CDR1 SGHKS and CDR2 YYEKEE (reference sequence). Trimming left V 4 bases short and J 7 bases short, with 17 bases between. The CDR3 extends over 15 amino acids. This clonotype was seen repeatedly, ten times or more. No antigen is known for it.

The source is a man between 35 and 55 years old with primary liver carcinoma and hepatitis B virus infection. This chain uses TRBV5-5 with TRBJ1-4, with no clear D. The material sequenced was peripheral blood. The CDR3 nucleotides read TGTGCCAGCAGCCGCGGATTTCGGACGAGTGAAAAACTGTTTTTT. Translating gives CASSRGFRTSEKLFF.